These T cell receptor beta chains were read from a single sample in a study of blood T cell repertoires in COVID-19. The protocol was immunoSEQ multiplex PCR, while the TCRdb copy is restricted to in-frame clones and leaves out a portion. This sample carries almost 350,000 clones, roughly 90% of them seen once, and the ten largest clones take 3.5% to 4%. Sample: peripheral blood. The source of these receptors is a woman between 55 and 75 years old with COVID-19, enrolled during active disease. CDR3s include the opening cysteine and the closing phenylalanine or tryptophan. D genes are given only for firm matches. A row's size may be missing; if present it is once, few, many or a size class.

size: NA
J: TRBJ2-1
V: TRBV10-3
D: TRBD2
CDR3: CAIGLGLAFDEQFF
DNA: TGTGCCATCGGGTTGGGACTAGCGTTTGATGAGCAGTTCTTC

size: NA
J: TRBJ1-4
V: TRBV9
D: NA
CDR3: CASSVSPGGIVEKLFF
DNA: TGTGCCAGCAGCGTATCTCCCGGGGGGATTGTTGAAAAACTGTTTTTT

size: NA
J: TRBJ1-2
V: TRBV2
D: NA
CDR3: CASSDQALFYGYTF
DNA: TGTGCCAGCAGTGACCAGGCTCTGTTCTATGGCTACACCTTC

size: NA
J: TRBJ1-2
V: TRBV29-1
D: TRBD1
CDR3: CSVVRQGALNGYTF
DNA: TGCAGCGTTGTAAGACAGGGGGCTCTCAATGGCTACACCTTC

size: NA
J: TRBJ1-1
V: TRBV5-1
D: NA
CDR3: CASSSKLNTEAFF
DNA: TGCGCCAGCAGCTCCAAGCTGAACACTGAAGCTTTCTTT

size: NA
J: TRBJ1-2
V: TRBV27
D: NA
CDR3: CASSGQGGSGYTF
DNA: TGTGCCAGCAGCGGCCAGGGTGGTAGCGGCTACACCTTC

size: NA
J: TRBJ2-7
V: TRBV6-5
D: TRBD1
CDR3: CATYDRASKGYEQYF
DNA: TGTGCCACCTACGACAGGGCATCTAAGGGCTACGAGCAGTACTTC

size: few
J: TRBJ2-7
V: TRBV10-1
D: NA
CDR3: CASRADRSPYEQYF
DNA: TGCGCCAGCAGGGCGGACAGATCCCCCTACGAGCAGTACTTC

size: NA
J: TRBJ1-4
V: TRBV7-3
D: NA
CDR3: CASSLMRGFVEKLFF
DNA: TGTGCCAGCAGCTTAATGCGCGGGTTTGTTGAAAAACTGTTTTTT

size: NA
J: TRBJ1-2
V: TRBV7-2
D: TRBD1
CDR3: CASSPRQGGYGYTF
DNA: TGTGCCAGCAGCCCTCGACAGGGTGGCTATGGCTACACCTTC

size: NA
J: TRBJ1-3
V: TRBV27
D: TRBD1
CDR3: CASSSLHRGSSGNTIYF
DNA: TGTGCCAGCAGTTCACTCCACAGGGGTTCGTCTGGAAACACCATATATTTT

size: NA
J: TRBJ1-5
V: TRBV27
D: TRBD1
CDR3: CASLRDREQPQHF
DNA: TGTGCCAGCCTCCGGGACAGGGAACAGCCCCAGCATTTT

size: few
J: TRBJ1-4
V: TRBV19
D: NA
CDR3: CASSGGPTNEKLFF
DNA: TGTGCCAGTTCTGGGGGCCCCACTAATGAAAAACTGTTTTTT

size: NA
J: TRBJ1-5
V: TRBV7-9
D: NA
CDR3: CASSLSSDSNQPQHF
DNA: TGTGCCAGCAGCTTATCCAGCGATAGCAATCAGCCCCAGCATTTT

size: NA
J: TRBJ1-1
V: TRBV5-1
D: NA
CDR3: CASSPNLGQYTEAFF
DNA: TGCGCCAGCAGCCCGAACCTCGGACAGTACACTGAAGCTTTCTTT

size: once
J: TRBJ2-7
V: TRBV6-6
D: TRBD1
CDR3: CASSRQPGQGSREQYF
DNA: TGTGCCAGCAGTCGACAACCGGGACAGGGGTCCCGCGAGCAGTACTTC

size: NA
J: TRBJ1-1
V: TRBV4-2
D: NA
CDR3: CASSQDRSGANTEAFF
DNA: TGTGCCAGCAGCCAAGATAGGTCAGGGGCGAACACTGAAGCTTTCTTT

size: NA
J: TRBJ1-1
V: TRBV13
D: TRBD1
CDR3: CASSRRTGGGSMNTEAFF
DNA: TGTGCCAGCAGCAGACGGACAGGGGGGGGATCTATGAACACTGAAGCTTTCTTT

size: NA
J: TRBJ2-2
V: TRBV12-5
D: NA
CDR3: CASGSGTTSLFSGELFF
DNA: TGTGCTAGTGGTTCCGGGACAACGAGTCTGTTTTCCGGGGAGCTGTTTTTT

size: NA
J: TRBJ1-2
V: TRBV19
D: TRBD1
CDR3: CASRPDRAYNYGYTF
DNA: TGTGCCAGTAGGCCCGACAGGGCGTATAACTATGGCTACACCTTC

size: NA
J: TRBJ1-5
V: TRBV28
D: NA
CDR3: CASSFAGGAVQPQHF
DNA: TGTGCCAGCAGTTTCGCGGGGGGGGCTGTTCAGCCCCAGCATTTT

size: NA
J: TRBJ1-1
V: TRBV19
D: NA
CDR3: CASSGHIEAFF
DNA: TGTGCCAGTAGTGGACACATTGAAGCTTTCTTT

size: NA
J: TRBJ2-2
V: TRBV5-6
D: NA
CDR3: CASSLGGIRGELFF
DNA: TGTGCCAGCAGCTTGGGCGGGATTCGGGGAGAGCTGTTTTTT

size: once
J: TRBJ2-7
V: TRBV4-2
D: NA
CDR3: CASSQARRLENEQYF
DNA: TGTGCCAGCAGCCAAGCGAGGAGACTAGAGAACGAGCAGTACTTC

size: few
J: TRBJ2-2
V: TRBV9
D: NA
CDR3: CASSVGQPTGELFF
DNA: TGTGCCAGCAGCGTAGGACAGCCTACCGGGGAGCTGTTTTTT

size: NA
J: TRBJ1-1
V: TRBV5-1
D: NA
CDR3: CASSLAGVGTEAFF
DNA: TGCGCCAGCAGCCTCGCAGGGGTTGGCACTGAAGCTTTCTTT

size: NA
J: TRBJ2-7
V: TRBV11-3
D: NA
CDR3: CASSLHKGAYEQYF
DNA: TGTGCCAGCTCTCTCCACAAGGGAGCCTACGAGCAGTACTTC

size: NA
J: TRBJ1-3
V: TRBV19
D: NA
CDR3: CASRERGYSSGNTIYF
DNA: TGTGCCAGTAGGGAAAGGGGCTACAGCTCTGGAAACACCATATATTTT

size: NA
J: TRBJ1-1
V: TRBV3-1/TRBV3-2
D: NA
CDR3: CASSQGTRSTEAFF
DNA: TGTGCCAGCAGCCAAGGGACACGGAGCACTGAAGCTTTCTTT

size: NA
J: TRBJ2-7
V: TRBV5-5
D: TRBD1
CDR3: CASRTGSSYEQYF
DNA: TGTGCCAGCCGGACAGGGTCGTCCTACGAGCAGTACTTC

size: NA
J: TRBJ1-2
V: TRBV5-1
D: TRBD1
CDR3: CASSVGTVYGYTF
DNA: TGCGCCAGCAGCGTGGGGACAGTCTATGGCTACACCTTC

size: NA
J: TRBJ2-1
V: TRBV5-1
D: TRBD1
CDR3: CASSLGTGRNEQFF
DNA: TGCGCCAGCAGCTTAGGGACAGGGAGGAATGAGCAGTTCTTC

size: NA
J: TRBJ2-7
V: TRBV21-1
D: NA
CDR3: CASSKGGAAYYEQYF
DNA: TGTGCCAGCAGCAAGGGGGGGGCCGCATATTACGAGCAGTACTTC

size: NA
J: TRBJ1-1
V: TRBV10-1
D: NA
CDR3: CASRKSEGNTEAFF
DNA: TGCGCCAGCCGTAAATCCGAGGGAAACACTGAAGCTTTCTTT

size: NA
J: TRBJ2-5
V: TRBV11-2
D: NA
CDR3: CASSLGPRWGTQETQYF
DNA: TGTGCCAGCAGCTTAGGCCCCCGATGGGGGACACAAGAGACCCAGTACTTC

size: NA
J: TRBJ1-5
V: TRBV6-4
D: NA
CDR3: CASSDRVRGIRPAQHF
DNA: TGTGCCAGCAGTGACAGAGTAAGGGGCATCAGGCCGGCCCAGCATTTT

size: NA
J: TRBJ1-2
V: TRBV19
D: NA
CDR3: CTSITSGGDYGYTF
DNA: TGTACCAGTATTACCTCGGGGGGGGACTATGGCTACACCTTC

size: NA
J: TRBJ1-2
V: TRBV5-5
D: TRBD1
CDR3: CASSLGLQGAYGYTF
DNA: TGTGCCAGCAGCTTGGGTTTACAGGGGGCTTATGGCTACACCTTC

size: NA
J: TRBJ1-2
V: TRBV5-1
D: TRBD1
CDR3: CASSPQGDYGYTF
DNA: TGCGCCAGCAGCCCCCAGGGGGACTATGGCTACACCTTC

size: NA
J: TRBJ2-6
V: TRBV5-6
D: NA
CDR3: CASSPIAASGANVLTF
DNA: TGTGCCAGCAGCCCTATAGCTGCCTCTGGGGCCAACGTCCTGACTTTC

size: NA
J: TRBJ1-1
V: TRBV9
D: NA
CDR3: CASSVRDWGLGTEAFF
DNA: TGTGCCAGCAGCGTAAGGGATTGGGGGCTAGGTACTGAAGCTTTCTTT